The source of this TCR beta chain is a study of blood T cells in healthy people across ages. Study-level points and caveats: TCR beta diversity tracked closely with naive T cell percentage. Older age went with lower TCR beta diversity per million T cells, in a roughly linear way.

Donors gave around 10 milliliters of peripheral blood apiece. Combining a sample-barcoded 5' primer with a J-beta primer mix, a second PCR ran for roughly 7 to 11 cycles. Every sample gave at least 2.5 million paired-end reads containing CDR3. TCRdb ran MiXCR on the 5' RACE reads and lists one entry per CDR3 protein. The sample consists of 1.5 million to 2 million distinct CDR3 sequences, roughly 30% of them appearing once. This clonotype was detected many times. Its antigen is unknown. The CDR3 is made up of 14 amino acids. V lost 7 bases and J lost 6, with 16 bases in between. Sequencing was done on a sample of blood. This receptor was obtained from a woman aged 25 to 39 in good health. The rearrangement joins TRBV12-3 or TRBV12-4 to TRBJ2-1, with D possibly matching TRBD2 (6 bases). The CDR3 sequence is CASNGGSGLNEQFF. DNA for the CDR3: TGTGCCAGCAACGGAGGGTCAGGACTCAATGAGCAGTTCTTC.